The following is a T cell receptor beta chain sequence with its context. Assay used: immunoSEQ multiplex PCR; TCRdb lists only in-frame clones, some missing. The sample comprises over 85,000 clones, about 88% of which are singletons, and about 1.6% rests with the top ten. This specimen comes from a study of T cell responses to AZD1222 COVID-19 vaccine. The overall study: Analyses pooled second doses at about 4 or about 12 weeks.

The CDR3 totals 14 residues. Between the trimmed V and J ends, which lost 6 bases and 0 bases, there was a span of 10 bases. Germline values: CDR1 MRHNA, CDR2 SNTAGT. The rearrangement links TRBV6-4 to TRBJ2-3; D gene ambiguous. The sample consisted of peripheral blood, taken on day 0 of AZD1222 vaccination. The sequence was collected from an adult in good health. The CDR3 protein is CASRPTYSTDTQYF. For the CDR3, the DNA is TGTGCCAGCAGACCGACCTACAGCACAGATACGCAGTATTTT.